This T cell receptor (beta chain) is from a study of blood T cell repertoires in COVID-19. On the study more broadly: Spain, Italy and the United States supplied samples that represented acute and convalescent COVID-19. T cells, B-cell-depleted T cells, or PBMCs provided the cDNA or gDNA that served as material.

This CDR3 is 17 amino acids long. Germline V gives CDR1 MGHRA, CDR2 YSYEKL. V was clipped by 0 bases and J by 2 bases, with 15 bases between them. In the authors' workflow: Reference gene primer amplification in the assay estimated nucleated cell counts. Assay used: immunoSEQ multiplex PCR; TCRdb lists only in-frame clones, some missing. V and J calls and clone size are as listed in that table; D and trimming were resolved from the DNA. The sample has about 77,000 clones, under 95% seen once. The receptor was derived from a woman older than 75 with active or convalescent COVID-19. The material sequenced was peripheral blood. The gene calls are TRBV4-1 and TRBJ2-3; D is perhaps TRBD1 (5 bases). The chain's CDR3 is CASSQDQQASITDTQYF. DNA of the CDR3: TGCGCCAGCAGCCAAGATCAACAGGCCTCGATCACAGATACGCAGTATTTT.